These 32 T cell receptor beta chains were sequenced from one sample in a study of cytomegalovirus exposure and HLA in healthy donors. TCRdb's copy holds only in-frame clones and misses some; the assay was immunoSEQ multiplex PCR. The repertoire holds about 340,000 clones, with 70% to 90% as singletons. The specimen sequenced was PBMCs. Source of these receptors: a woman aged 18-35 years in good health and CMV-seronegative.

The chain carries TRBV27 and TRBJ2-7; 13 nucleotides align to TRBD2. The CDR3 length is 15 residues. V was clipped by 6 bases and J by 3 bases; unmatched bases: 5. The germline V gene has CDR1 MNHEY and CDR2 SMNVEV (reference sequence). The CDR3 bases are TGTGCCAGCAGGGGGACTAGCGGGACCGGCTACGAGCAGTACTTC. Amino acid sequence: CASRGTSGTGYEQYF.

The rearrangement links TRBV2 to TRBJ2-2; D gene uncertain. V was cut by 6 bases and J by 0 bases, with 14 bases left in between. Germline-derived CDR1 and CDR2 are SNHLY and FYNNEI. This CDR3 spans 16 amino acids. Here the CDR3 reads CASRLRRTPNTGELFF. The CDR3, as DNA: TGTGCCAGCAGACTAAGGAGAACCCCGAACACCGGGGAGCTGTTTTTT.

The chain joins TRBV7-3 to TRBJ2-7; 12 bases fit TRBD1. Unmatched junction bases numbered 7, after V lost 3 bases and J lost 4 bases. There are 16 residues in the CDR3. Germline V lookup: CDR1 SGHTA, CDR2 FQGTGA. CDR3 residues: CASSLAGTGGRYEQYF. The CDR3 nucleotides are TGTGCCAGCAGCTTGGCCGGGACAGGGGGCAGGTACGAGCAGTACTTC.

CDR3 sequence: CSVEIRDRGREQYF. DNA for the CDR3: TGCAGCGTTGAAATCCGGGACAGGGGGCGGGAGCAGTACTTC. The rearrangement uses TRBV29-1 and TRBJ2-7; 12 nucleotides align to TRBD1. The germline V gene has CDR1 SQVTM and CDR2 ANQGSEA. The CDR3 contains 14 residues. The V and J ends lost 2 bases and 7 bases, in that order; junction bases with no gene match: 6.

The chain links TRBV10-3 to TRBJ2-2; D is possibly TRBD1 (6 bases). V lost 1 base to trimming and J lost 0 bases, with 9 bases between them. CDR3 size: 16 residues. The V gene's germline CDR1 is ENHRY and CDR2 SYGVKD. CDR3 sequence reads: CAISELGTPNTGELFF. DNA of the CDR3: TGTGCCATCAGTGAGTTGGGGACACCGAACACCGGGGAGCTGTTTTTT.

Concerning this clone itself: Other nucleotide sequences from this sample produce the same CDR3. The chain links TRBV29-1 to TRBJ2-7, with 8 bases fitting TRBD2. CDR1 and CDR2 (germline): SQVTM, ANQGSEA. The CDR3 sequence is 12 residues long. The V gene end was trimmed by 5 bases and the J gene end by 1 base; junction bases not matched to a gene: 1. The CDR3 is CSVSGSSYEQYF. CDR3 coding DNA: TGCAGCGTTAGCGGGAGTTCCTACGAGCAGTACTTC.

CDR3 in amino acids: CASSSIGLARYTDTQYF. DNA for the CDR3: TGTGCCAGTAGCAGCATCGGTCTAGCGAGATACACAGATACGCAGTATTTT. The V gene is TRBV19, the J gene TRBJ2-3; D possibly corresponds to TRBD2 (6 bases). V shed 6 bases and J shed 2 bases, with 21 bases lying between them. CDR1 and CDR2 from the germline V gene are LNHDA and SQIVND (reference sequence). The CDR3 sequence is 17 residues long.

V gene TRBV11-2 combines with J gene TRBJ2-5, with D possibly TRBD2 on 6 matching bases. V was pared by 1 base and J by 4 bases, with 10 bases between. The germline V gene encodes CDR1 SGHAT and CDR2 FQNNGV. The CDR3 spans 14 residues. This chain's CDR3 is CASSLGLGRETQYF. The DNA of the CDR3 is TGTGCCAGCAGCTTAGGACTAGGACGAGAGACCCAGTACTTC.

For the CDR3, the DNA is TGTGCCAGCAGTTTAACTGGACTAGCGGGAGGGAAAGAGACCCAGTACTTC. Its translation: CASSLTGLAGGKETQYF. This chain connects TRBV28 to TRBJ2-5, with 15 bases matching TRBD2. Germline V CDR1 and CDR2: MDHEN, SYDVKM. The ends lost 2 bases at V and 3 bases at J; junction bases unmatched: 4. There are 17 residues in the CDR3.

This clone appeared a few times. The chain is built from TRBV14 and TRBJ2-3; 12 nucleotides align to TRBD2. The J segment lost 4 bases and the V segment lost 2 bases, leaving 10 bases of the junction unmatched. CDR3 length equals 18 residues. CDR1 and CDR2 (germline): SGHDN, FVKESK. In nucleotides, the CDR3 is TGTGCCAGCAGCCAACTAGCGGGAGGGCCTATATCGGCAGATACGCAGTATTTT. It is translated as CASSQLAGGPISADTQYF.

This chain links TRBV11-3 with TRBJ2-2, with D possibly TRBD2 on 5 matching bases. The germline gives CDR1 SGHNT, CDR2 YENEEA. The CDR3 sequence is 16 residues long. Trimming removed 2 bases at V and 2 bases at J, with 12 bases between. CDR3 nucleotide sequence: TGTGCCAGCAGCTTAACGTGGGAGACAAACACCGGGGAGCTGTTTTTT. Its translation: CASSLTWETNTGELFF.

The genes are TRBV18 and TRBJ1-1; 8 bases fit TRBD1. The germline gives CDR1 KGHSH, CDR2 LQKENI. This CDR3 spans 16 amino acids. J gave up 5 bases and V 3 bases, and 11 bases lay outside the gene matches. The CDR3 protein is CASSPQTQGAGTEAFF. The CDR3 DNA reads as TGTGCCAGCTCACCGCAAACCCAGGGGGCAGGAACTGAAGCTTTCTTT.

The chain joins TRBV12-1 to TRBJ1-2; the table's D gene call, TRBD1, was not cross checked with the DNA. TRBV12-1 is recorded as a pseudogene. The CDR3 length is 15 residues. The CDR3 protein is CASSGDRGCNYGYTF. The CDR3 nucleotides are TGTGCCAGCAGCGGCGACAGGGGGTGCAACTATGGCTACACCTTC.

The V call is TRBV28, the J call TRBJ2-3, with no clear D. The V end was cut by 3 bases, the J end by 4 bases, with 14 bases between. The CDR3 totals 15 residues. The V gene's germline CDR1 is MDHEN and CDR2 SYDVKM. The CDR3 sequence is CASSLGASSADTQYF. The CDR3 DNA reads TGTGCCAGCAGTTTGGGTGCTAGTTCGGCAGATACGCAGTATTTT.

The chain is built from TRBV4-1 and TRBJ1-2; TRBD1 is a possible D gene (5 bases). There are 18 residues in the CDR3. V was clipped by 0 bases and J by 4 bases, with 21 bases between them. From germline, CDR1 is MGHRA and CDR2 YSYEKL. CDR3 coding DNA: TGCGCCAGCAGCCAAGATTCTCGGCCCCGATTCGGGGGCTATGGCTACACCTTC. Amino acids: CASSQDSRPRFGGYGYTF.

This clone has only one observation. The chain is built from TRBV6-1 and TRBJ2-7, with 7 positions matching TRBD1. After removal of 2 bases from V and 4 bases from J, the junction contained 8 bases not matched to a gene. The CDR3 is 15 amino acids. Germline V gene sequence: CDR1 MNHNS, CDR2 SASEGT. The CDR3 loop reads CASSEPGQLTYEQYF. The CDR3 DNA follows: TGTGCCAGCAGTGAACCGGGACAGTTAACTTACGAGCAGTACTTC.

The chain recombines TRBV2 with TRBJ2-7; the match to TRBD2 covers 8 bases. CDR1 and CDR2 from the germline V gene are SNHLY and FYNNEI. With 7 bases clipped from V and 0 bases from J, the junction kept 14 bases outside the gene matches. The CDR3 extends over 17 amino acids. The CDR3 DNA reads as TGTGCCAGCATCGTGGGGCTAGCGGGCCAGTCCTCCTACGAGCAGTACTTC. Its translation: CASIVGLAGQSSYEQYF.

Points on this clone: Other nucleotide sequences from this sample produce the same CDR3. The J gene is TRBJ2-4, the V gene TRBV9, with TRBD1 matching over 10 bases. The CDR3 is 14 amino acids. The V gene's germline CDR1 is SGDLS and CDR2 YYNGEE. J lost 4 bases, V lost 3 bases, and 1 base had no gene match. The CDR3 DNA sequence: TGTGCCAGCAGCGCGGGACAGGGGAAAAACATTCAGTACTTC. As protein: CASSAGQGKNIQYF.

The chain couples TRBV5-6 to TRBJ2-5; D may be TRBD1 (6 bases). Trimming removed 4 bases at V and 1 base at J, with 11 bases between. Germline V gene data show CDR1 as SGHDT and CDR2 as YYEEEE. The CDR3 has 14 residues. The CDR3 region is CASSTGQLQETQYF. The CDR3 region has the DNA TGTGCCAGCAGCACCGGACAGCTCCAAGAGACCCAGTACTTC.

The J gene is TRBJ2-3, the V gene TRBV7-6; the match to TRBD1 covers 7 bases. After removal of 5 bases from V and 2 bases from J, the junction contained 13 bases not matched to a gene. Germline V gene lookup returns CDR1 SGHVS and CDR2 FNYEAQ. This CDR3 has 17 residues. This chain's CDR3 is CASSPSGQSRNTDTQYF. CDR3 nucleotides: TGTGCCAGCAGCCCCTCGGGACAGTCCCGCAACACAGATACGCAGTATTTT.

CDR3 protein: CASSPTVNNEQFF. CDR3 DNA: TGTGCCAGCAGCCCTACAGTGAACAATGAGCAGTTCTTC. This rearrangement joins TRBV4-2 to TRBJ2-1; D is undetermined. Germline loops: CDR1 LGHNA, CDR2 YNFKEQ. There are 13 residues in the CDR3. V lost 4 bases and J 5 bases, leaving 9 bases between the germline ends.

The chain has TRBV2 and TRBJ1-1, with 7 bases that match TRBD1. Germline V CDR1 and CDR2: SNHLY, FYNNEI. The CDR3 totals 14 residues. After removal of 6 bases from V and 0 bases from J, the junction contained 4 bases not matched to a gene. CDR3 region: CASRMGQMNTEAFF. The CDR3 DNA sequence: TGTGCCAGCAGGATGGGACAGATGAACACTGAAGCTTTCTTT.

The chain has TRBV28 and TRBJ2-2; a weak D match, TRBD1 (5 bases). The CDR3 runs 15 residues. V gave up 2 bases and J gave up 1 base, with 8 bases separating them. Germline CDR1 and CDR2: MDHEN and SYDVKM. DNA of the CDR3: TGTGCCAGCAGTTTAGGCAGGGTGAACACCGGGGAGCTGTTTTTT. Residues: CASSLGRVNTGELFF.

The CDR3 sequence is CASSLSEEISTDTQYF. The CDR3, as DNA: TGCGCCAGCAGCTTATCGGAGGAAATAAGCACAGATACGCAGTATTTT. The rearrangement links TRBV5-1 to TRBJ2-3; possible D gene TRBD2, 5 bases. V was trimmed by 2 bases and J by 0 bases, leaving 13 bases between them. The germline CDR1 and CDR2 sequences are SGHRS and YFSETQ. CDR3 length: 16 residues. Using reference TRBV5-1 and TRBJ2-3 for the parts outside the CDR3, the full variable domain is KAGVTQTPRYLIKTRGQQVTLSCSPISGHRSVSWYQQTPGQGLQFLFEYFSETQRNKGNFPGRFSGRQFSNSRSEMNVSTLELGDSALYLCASSLSEEISTDTQYFGPGTRLTVL.

The rearrangement uses TRBV5-4 and TRBJ1-5, with D possibly TRBD1 on 5 matching bases. Trimming took off 4 bases at V and 2 bases at J, with 13 bases between the two ends. The CDR3 runs 15 residues. Germline values: CDR1 SGHNT, CDR2 YYREEE (reference sequence). The CDR3 loop reads CASSPGRGGNQPQHF. CDR3 sequence (DNA): TGTGCCAGCAGCCCGGGTAGGGGTGGCAATCAGCCCCAGCATTTT. The whole variable domain, remainder taken from reference TRBV5-4 and TRBJ1-5, is ETGVTQSPTHLIKTRGQQVTLRCSSQSGHNTVSWYQQALGQGPQFIFQYYREEENGRGNFPPRFSGLQFPNYSSELNVNALELDDSALYLCASSPGRGGNQPQHFGDGTRLSIL.

In its sample, this clone was seen a few times. The chain couples TRBV19 to TRBJ2-7, with TRBD2 matching 7 bases. V gave up 6 bases and J gave up 4 bases; unmatched junction bases: 3. The germline V gene has CDR1 LNHDA and CDR2 SQIVND (reference sequence). This CDR3 is 12 amino acids long. In DNA, the CDR3 is TGTGCCAGTAGCGGCGGGAGATACGAGCAGTACTTC. Protein sequence: CASSGGRYEQYF.

J is TRBJ2-5 and V is TRBV4-3, with 12 bases identical to TRBD1. The CDR3 runs 19 residues. Germline V gene lookup returns CDR1 LGHNA and CDR2 YSLEER. The junction had 15 bases not matched to a gene; V was cut back by 0 bases and J by 7 bases. Here the CDR3 reads CASSQDHTVGTGGRGTQYF. CDR3 nucleotides: TGCGCCAGCAGCCAAGATCATACGGTGGGGACAGGGGGCAGGGGGACCCAGTACTTC.

J is TRBJ2-2 and V is TRBV2, with D possibly being TRBD2 (6 bases). The V gene lost 5 bases and the J gene lost 3 bases, with 10 bases spanning the gap. This CDR3 contains 14 residues. Germline CDR1 and CDR2: SNHLY and FYNNEI. The DNA of the CDR3 is TGTGCCAGCAGTATCGGGAGTTACACCGGGGAGCTGTTTTTT. Its translation: CASSIGSYTGELFF. The full variable domain, completed using reference TRBV2 and TRBJ2-2, is EPEVTQTPSHQVTQMGQEVILRCVPISNHLYFYWYRQILGQKVEFLVSFYNNEISEKSEIFDDQFSVERPDGSNFTLKIRSTKLEDSAMYFCASSIGSYTGELFFGEGSRLTVL.

This sequence joins TRBV2 and TRBJ1-1; the D gene is possibly TRBD1 (5 bases). This CDR3 has 13 residues. Trimming took off 2 bases at V and 8 bases at J, with 12 bases between the two ends. Germline V gene sequence: CDR1 SNHLY, CDR2 FYNNEI. CDR3 coding DNA: TGTGCCAGCAGTGAAAATTCGGGGGTAGAAGCTTTCTTT. Translation: CASSENSGVEAFF.

The chain recombines TRBV5-4 with TRBJ1-2; D perhaps matches TRBD1 (6 bases). Trimming left V 0 bases short and J 4 bases short, with 13 bases between. Germline V gene sequence: CDR1 SGHNT, CDR2 YYREEE (reference sequence). The CDR3 is made up of 15 amino acids. Here the CDR3 DNA reads TGTGCCAGCAGCTTGGGTCGACAGGCCCTCTATGGCTACACCTTC. Translated: CASSLGRQALYGYTF.

V is TRBV2 and J is TRBJ1-4, with TRBD1 matching 7 bases. The CDR3 is 16 residues long. The V segment lost 3 bases and the J segment 2 bases; nucleotides outside the gene matches: 6. Germline V gene sequence: CDR1 SNHLY, CDR2 FYNNEI. CDR3 coding DNA: TGTGCCAGCAGTGACTACTCACAGGGGACTAATGAAAAACTGTTTTTT. Translation: CASSDYSQGTNEKLFF.

This CDR3 is CAWSTGSNEKLFF. The CDR3 DNA is TGTGCCTGGAGTACAGGGTCTAATGAAAAACTGTTTTTT. V gene TRBV30 combines with J gene TRBJ1-4; TRBD1 is a possible D gene (6 bases). Germline CDR1 reads GTSNPN; CDR2 reads SVGIG (reference sequence). The ends were cut back, 2 bases at V and 3 bases at J, with 7 bases in the middle. The CDR3 is 13 amino acids.